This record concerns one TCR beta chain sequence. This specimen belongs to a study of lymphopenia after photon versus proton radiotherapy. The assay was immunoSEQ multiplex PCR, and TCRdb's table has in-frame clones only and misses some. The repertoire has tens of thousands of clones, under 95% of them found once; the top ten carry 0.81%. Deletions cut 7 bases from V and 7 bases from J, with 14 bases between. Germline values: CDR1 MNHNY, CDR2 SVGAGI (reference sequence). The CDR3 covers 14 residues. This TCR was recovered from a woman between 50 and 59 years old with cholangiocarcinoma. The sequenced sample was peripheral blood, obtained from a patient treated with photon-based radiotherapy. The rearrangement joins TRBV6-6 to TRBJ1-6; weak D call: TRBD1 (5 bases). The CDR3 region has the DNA TGTGCCAGCACTCCTGGGGGGGTCAATTCACCCCTCCACTTT. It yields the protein CASTPGGVNSPLHF.